This TCR beta chain emerged from a study of T cells in Graves' hyperthyroidism and ophthalmopathy. Patients aged 18 to 65 with hyperthyroidism were newly diagnosed, with duration under 2 months. Uncontrolled infection, other autoimmune disease, pregnancy or lactation barred patients from enrollment. The PBMCs had their origin in 10 ml of fresh peripheral blood. Regions amplified from RNA transcripts were the TCR beta CDR3 regions. A set of HTBI primers served as the primers for a first-round RT-PCR of the TCR CDR3. Each CDR3 protein gets one entry after TCRdb re-called the multiplex PCR reads with MiXCR. The profile shows around 760,000 distinct CDR3 sequences, roughly a third of them singletons. The CDR3 extends over 16 amino acids. Germline V gives CDR1 SNHLY, CDR2 FYNNEI. Unmatched junction bases numbered 17, after V lost 8 bases and J lost 5 bases. This clonotype was counted at least ten times.

The specimen sequenced was blood. The gene calls are TRBV2 and TRBJ2-5; 7 positions agree with TRBD2. This receptor was identified in a woman between 35 and 50 years old with Graves' hyperthyroidism. This CDR3 reads CASPRGASGRGETQYF. DNA for the CDR3: TGTGCCAGCCCCCGCGGGGCTAGCGGCCGTGGGGAGACCCAGTACTTC.